Below, 18 T cell receptor beta chains from the same sample are listed, as sequenced in a study of regulatory T cells in long-lasting Graves disease. Stated time point: persistent/refractory GD, antithyroid drugs over 5 years with positive TRAb. The authors made the TCR library using RNA they extracted from PBMCs. Assembly of TCR beta libraries relied on iRepertoire HTBI primers together with Arm-PCR of CDR3 regions. TCRdb reanalysed the multiplex PCR reads using MiXCR and keeps one entry per CDR3 protein. The table lists 310,000 or so distinct CDR3 sequences, around a fifth of them singletons. Sequencing used peripheral blood mononuclear cells (PBMCs), obtained when the disease was refractory, from a patient treated with antithyroid drugs. The source is a female donor with Graves disease.

The chain joins TRBV27 to TRBJ1-2, with D maybe TRBD1 (5 bases). CDR1 MNHEY and CDR2 SMNVEV come from the germline V gene (reference sequence). V was cut by 5 bases and J by 7 bases, with 23 bases left in between. The length of the CDR3 is 16 residues. CDR3 nucleotides: TGTGCCAGCAGTCCAATACCCCCAGGGAACGTTCGTGGCTACACCTTC. This translates into CASSPIPPGNVRGYTF.

This clonotype has just a few counts. V gene TRBV7-2 combines with J gene TRBJ2-7; D not certain. V lost 5 bases and J lost 2, with 13 bases in between. The CDR3 length is 14 residues. The germline V gene encodes CDR1 SGHTA and CDR2 FQGNSA. This CDR3 is CASSPTYPAYEQYF. CDR3 nucleotide sequence: TGTGCCAGCAGCCCGACTTATCCCGCCTACGAGCAGTACTTC. The variable domain in full, completed from reference TRBV7-2 and TRBJ2-7, reads GAGVSQSPSNKVTEKGKDVELRCDPISGHTALYWYRQSLGQGLEFLIYFQGNSAPDKSGLPSDRFSAERTGGSVSTLTIQRTQQEDSAVYLCASSPTYPAYEQYFGPGTRLTVT.

This chain links TRBV19 with TRBJ1-5, with D perhaps matching TRBD1 (5 bases). Deletions cut 3 bases from V and 5 bases from J, with 11 bases between. The CDR3 has 14 residues. The germline V gene encodes CDR1 LNHDA and CDR2 SQIVND (reference sequence). The CDR3 region has the DNA TGTGCCAGTAGTATCCCCTCGGGGCATCAGCCCCAGCATTTT. Its translation: CASSIPSGHQPQHF. Supplemented by reference TRBV19 and TRBJ1-5, the full variable domain reads DGGITQSPKYLFRKEGQNVTLSCEQNLNHDAMYWYRQDPGQGLRLIYYSQIVNDFQKGDIAEGYSVSREKKESFPLTVTSAQKNPTAFYLCASSIPSGHQPQHFGDGTRLSIL.

This clonotype was counted at least ten times. V is TRBV29-1 and J is TRBJ1-1; possible D gene TRBD1, 5 bases. CDR3 length: 12 residues. Trimming took off 7 bases at V and 2 bases at J, with 11 bases between the two ends. CDR1 SQVTM and CDR2 ANQGSEA come from the germline V gene. The CDR3 here is CSGKRGNTEAFF. The CDR3 DNA reads as TGCAGCGGAAAGAGGGGTAACACTGAAGCTTTCTTT.

The gene calls are TRBV4-1 and TRBJ2-5; 9 bases agree with TRBD1. The CDR3 length is 16 residues. Germline V lookup: CDR1 MGHRA, CDR2 YSYEKL. V lost 1 base, J lost 3 bases, and 6 bases stayed unmatched. CDR3 DNA: TGCGCCAGCAGCCAAGGAAACAGGGGGCGCGAAGAGACCCAGTACTTC. This sequence encodes CASSQGNRGREETQYF.

This clonotype was observed many times. The V call is TRBV6-1, the J call TRBJ2-7, with 9 bases aligning to TRBD1. V dropped 6 bases and J dropped 4; count of bases not matched to a gene: 10. CDR3 length: 15 residues. CDR1 is MNHNS and CDR2 is SASEGT in the germline V gene. The CDR3 sequence: CASRRLQGALYEQYF. As DNA, the CDR3 is TGTGCCAGCAGGAGACTACAGGGGGCTCTGTACGAGCAGTACTTC.

This clonotype was recorded many times. J is TRBJ1-1 and V is TRBV7-3, with TRBD1 matching over 8 bases. The V segment lost 3 bases and the J segment 3 bases; nucleotides outside the gene matches: 9. This CDR3 contains 16 residues. Per the germline V gene, CDR1 is SGHTA and CDR2 is FQGTGA. The CDR3 DNA sequence: TGTGCCAGCAGCTTGCGGCCAGGGGGCGGGTACACTGAAGCTTTCTTT. The encoded protein is CASSLRPGGGYTEAFF. The variable domain in full, completed from reference TRBV7-3 and TRBJ1-1, reads GAGVSQTPSNKVTEKGKYVELRCDPISGHTALYWYRQSLGQGPEFLIYFQGTGAADDSGLPNDRFFAVRPEGSVSTLKIQRTERGDSAVYLCASSLRPGGGYTEAFFGQGTRLTVV.

This clonotype was found many times. One end of the junction does not line up with germline, which may come from a read error. The V call is TRBV5-1, the J call TRBJ1-4, with 7 bases lining up with TRBD1. This CDR3 spans 14 amino acids. Germline V gene lookup returns CDR1 SGHRS and CDR2 YFSETQ. Here the CDR3 DNA reads TGTGCCAGCAGCTTGGGACAGCTTAATGAAAAACTGTTTTTT. This gives the protein CASSLGQLNEKLFF.

This clonotype was counted ten times or more. The genes are TRBV20-1 and TRBJ1-1; a possible D gene is TRBD1 (5 bases). Trimming left V 6 bases short and J 1 base short, with 6 bases between. The CDR3 loop spans 11 amino acids. Germline CDR1 DFQATT, CDR2 SNEGSKA (reference sequence). The CDR3 DNA sequence: TGCAGTGCCAGGGAGAACACTGAAGCTTTCTTT. Translated, it gives CSARENTEAFF.

This clonotype was picked up many times. The V gene is TRBV15, the J gene TRBJ1-6; TRBD1 is a possible D gene (5 bases). The V gene lost 7 bases and the J gene lost 0 bases, with 16 bases spanning the gap. CDR3 length: 17 amino acids. Germline V CDR1 and CDR2: LNHNV, YYDKDF (reference sequence). The CDR3 nucleotides read TGTGCCACCACAACGAGACAGCCAAGCTCCTATAATTCACCCCTCCACTTT. This codes for CATTTRQPSSYNSPLHF.

This clonotype is a singleton in its sample. This chain links TRBV10-3 with TRBJ2-6; D tentatively reads TRBD1 or TRBD2 (5 bases each). CDR3 size: 15 residues. V was cut by 7 bases and J by 1 base, with 11 bases left in between. The V gene's germline CDR1 is ENHRY and CDR2 SYGVKD. CDR3 DNA: TGTGCCATCAACGTGGGGGAGTCTGGGGCCAACGTCCTGACTTTC. Translating it yields CAINVGESGANVLTF.

This clonotype occurred many times. V is TRBV6-1 and J is TRBJ1-2; D is possibly TRBD1 (5 bases). Germline V gene sequence: CDR1 MNHNS, CDR2 SASEGT. Trimming took off 10 bases at V and 7 bases at J, with 16 bases between the two ends. The CDR3 covers 12 residues. The CDR3 DNA reads as TGTGCCACCCCTTGGGACCTCTGTGGCTACACCTTC. It translates to CATPWDLCGYTF.

This clonotype was seen ten or more times. The chain couples TRBV6-9 to TRBJ1-6; tentative D call: TRBD1 (5 bases). The V end lost 4 bases, the J end lost 4 bases, and 8 bases lay between the germline ends. The CDR3 is made up of 14 amino acids. Germline CDR1 reads MNHGY; CDR2 reads SVAAGI. The CDR3 is CASSFRQYNSPLHF. The CDR3 coding sequence is TGTGCCAGCAGTTTCAGACAGTATAATTCACCCCTCCACTTT.

This clonotype was found many times. The chain has TRBV12-3 or TRBV12-4 and TRBJ2-7, with a possible D match to TRBD2 (5 bases). The CDR3 is 11 residues long. The V end was cut by 3 bases, the J end by 6 bases, with 6 bases between. CDR3 coding DNA: TGTGCCAGCAGTTTGGGAGTCGAGCAGTACTTC. Translating gives CASSLGVEQYF.

This clonotype was seen a few times. The chain carries TRBV20-1 and TRBJ1-2; weak D call: TRBD1 (5 bases). This CDR3 comprises 13 residues. Between the trimmed V and J ends, which lost 2 bases and 7 bases, there was a span of 14 bases. Germline values: CDR1 DFQATT, CDR2 SNEGSKA (reference sequence). The CDR3 spells CSARWGTQSGYTF. The CDR3 nucleotides read TGCAGTGCTAGATGGGGGACCCAAAGTGGCTACACCTTC.

Turning to this clonotype: This clone may be a read error of a much larger clone one base away. The chain uses TRBV29-1 and TRBJ2-5, with D possibly TRBD2 on 7 matching bases. V lost 6 bases, J lost 3 bases, and 17 bases lay in between. Germline CDR1 reads SQVTM; CDR2 reads ANQGSEA. The CDR3 length is 14 residues. The CDR3 DNA reads TGCAGCGTGGTACGGGGGGCCGGCGAAGAGACCCAGTACTTC. Its translation: CSVVRGAGEETQYF.

This clonotype was picked up many times. The chain combines TRBV6-1 with TRBJ1-2, with 8 bases aligning to TRBD1. This CDR3 contains 15 residues. Germline V gene lookup returns CDR1 MNHNS and CDR2 SASEGT. V was clipped by 6 bases and J by 3 bases; unmatched bases: 9. The CDR3 spells CASSGVPGQDYGYTF. The CDR3 DNA reads as TGTGCCAGCAGCGGAGTACCGGGACAGGACTATGGCTACACCTTC.

This clonotype was seen ten or more times. The genes are TRBV11-2 and TRBJ1-4; maybe TRBD1 (6 bases). The CDR3 runs 16 residues. V dropped 4 bases and J dropped 8 bases, with 20 bases sitting between them. Germline V gives CDR1 SGHAT, CDR2 FQNNGV. This CDR3 reads CASSSLYRGRHEKLFF. CDR3 sequence (DNA): TGTGCCAGCAGCTCCCTGTACCGGGGGCGACACGAAAAACTGTTTTTT.